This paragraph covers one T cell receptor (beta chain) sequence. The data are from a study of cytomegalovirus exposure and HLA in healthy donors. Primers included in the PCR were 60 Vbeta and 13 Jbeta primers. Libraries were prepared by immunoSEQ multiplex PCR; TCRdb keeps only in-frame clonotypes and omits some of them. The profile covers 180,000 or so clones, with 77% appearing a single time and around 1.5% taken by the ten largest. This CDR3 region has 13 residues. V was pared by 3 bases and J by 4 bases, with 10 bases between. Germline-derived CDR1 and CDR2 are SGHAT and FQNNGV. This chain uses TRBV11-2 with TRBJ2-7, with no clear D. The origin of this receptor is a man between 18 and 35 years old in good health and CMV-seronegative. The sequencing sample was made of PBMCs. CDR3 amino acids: CASSLRPEYEQYF. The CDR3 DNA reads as TGTGCCAGCAGCTTGAGGCCTGAATACGAGCAGTACTTC.